This entry features one T cell receptor beta chain sequence. Its antigen is as yet unknown. Germline lookup yields CDR1 SGHRS and CDR2 YFSETQ. V lost 0 bases and J lost 0, with 9 bases in between. The length of the CDR3 is 15 residues. The sample is drawn from a study of OX40 agonist ivuxolimab in advanced cancers. On the study more broadly: The patients got ivuxolimab, which is an agonistic anti-OX40 (CD134) antibody. The dose-escalation group included hepatocellular carcinoma, melanoma, renal cell carcinoma and head and neck cancer. In three patients, partial responses were observed, one with hepatocellular carcinoma and two with cutaneous melanoma.

Study-level points and caveats: The antigen specificity of the peripheral T cells (those that were expanded) was not determined.

Using immunoSEQ multiplex PCR, the repertoire was profiled, and TCRdb retains in-frame clones only, with some absent. Of 45,000 to 65,000 clones listed, 87% are singletons. Here the sequenced sample was CD4+ or CD8+ T cells sorted from blood, taken in a trial of the OX40 agonist ivuxolimab. This chain links TRBV5-1 with TRBJ2-5; a weak D match, TRBD1 (6 bases). The TCR was taken from an adult with an advanced solid tumor such as melanoma, head and neck, liver or kidney cancer. CDR3 sequence reads: CASSLGQAYQETQYF. CDR3 DNA: TGCGCCAGCAGCTTGGGACAGGCGTACCAAGAGACCCAGTACTTC.